These 8 T cell receptor beta chains were sequenced from one sample in a study of blood T cells in healthy people across ages (dated by TCRdb to between 2014 and 2017). The receptor library was made with 5' RACE. Sequencing was performed on an Illumina HiSeq 2500. A second PCR of roughly 7 to 11 cycles was run with a J-beta primer mix and a sample-barcoded 5' primer. The raw public data were reprocessed by TCRdb itself: fastp quality trimming at Q25, MiXCR clonotype calling, in-frame beta chains only. All rows with the same CDR3 protein become a single entry with the most common DNA and genes. This sample holds about 1.4 million distinct CDR3 sequences; 55% to 75% were observed only once. Clones ranked in the top ten supply about 6.7% of the sample. The sequenced sample consisted of blood. The receptors were gathered from a man aged 18 to 35 in good health.

The rearrangement joins TRBV20-1 to TRBJ2-1, with D unresolved. Germline V gene lookup returns CDR1 DFQATT and CDR2 SNEGSKA (reference sequence). V lost 0 bases and J lost 5, with 5 bases in between. This CDR3 has 12 residues. CDR3: CSAREGHNEQFF. DNA of the CDR3: TGCAGTGCTAGAGAAGGTCACAATGAGCAGTTCTTC.

V usage is TRBV6-2 or TRBV6-3 and J usage is TRBJ1-1, with D hard to call. The CDR3 covers 14 residues. V lost 2 bases to trimming and J lost 1 base, with 8 bases between them. Looked up from germline, CDR1 is MNHEY and CDR2 is SVGEGT. Here the CDR3 DNA reads TGTGCCAGCAGTTACCTTGGACGGAACACTGAAGCTTTCTTT. The encoded protein is CASSYLGRNTEAFF.

The chain couples TRBV18 to TRBJ1-2, with a weak D call TRBD1 (6 bases). CDR3 length equals 14 residues. Germline CDR1 reads KGHSH; CDR2 reads LQKENI. Trimming left V 6 bases short and J 0 bases short, with 11 bases between. In DNA form, the CDR3 reads TGTGCCAGCTCGCAACAGGGAGCTAACTATGGCTACACCTTC. It translates to CASSQQGANYGYTF.

The rearrangement joins TRBV7-2 to TRBJ1-4; D perhaps matches TRBD1 (5 bases). Germline V gives CDR1 SGHTA, CDR2 FQGNSA. The length of the CDR3 is 14 residues. V gave up 4 bases and J gave up 8 bases, with 14 bases separating them. This CDR3 is CASSYRGGIEKLFF. The DNA of the CDR3 is TGTGCCAGCAGCTACCGGGGGGGAATAGAAAAACTGTTTTTT.

V is TRBV20-1 and J is TRBJ1-1, with D possibly TRBD1 on 5 matching bases. V lost 5 bases to trimming and J lost 6 bases, with 13 bases between them. The CDR3 length is 12 residues. Looked up from germline, CDR1 is DFQATT and CDR2 is SNEGSKA (reference sequence). The CDR3 DNA reads TGCAGTGCTCGGGTCGGGGCGGCTGAAGCTTTCTTT. Its translation is CSARVGAAEAFF.

This chain uses TRBV15 with TRBJ2-1; 9 bases line up with TRBD2. The germline V gene encodes CDR1 LNHNV and CDR2 YYDKDF (reference sequence). The CDR3 is made up of 16 amino acids. V lost 0 bases, J lost 8 bases, and 8 bases stayed unmatched. The CDR3 here is CATSRDRNSGGYEQFF. CDR3 coding DNA: TGTGCCACCAGCAGAGATCGTAATAGCGGGGGTTATGAGCAGTTCTTC. The variable domain in full, with the rest retrieved from reference TRBV15 and TRBJ2-1, is DAMVIQNPRYQVTQFGKPVTLSCSQTLNHNVMYWYQQKSSQAPKLLFHYYDKDFNNEADTPDNFQSRRPNTSFCFLDIRSPGLGDTAMYLCATSRDRNSGGYEQFFGPGTRLTVL.

This clonotype came up once. The gene calls are TRBV6-5 and TRBJ1-2; a possible D gene is TRBD1 (5 bases). This CDR3 comprises 14 residues. V lost 5 bases and J 4 bases, leaving 14 bases between the germline ends. Germline values: CDR1 MNHEY, CDR2 SVGAGI. Here the CDR3 reads CASSRDQGIYGYTF. DNA of the CDR3: TGTGCCAGCAGTCGGGACCAAGGGATCTATGGCTACACCTTC.

This clonotype was recorded a few times. This sequence joins TRBV5-1 and TRBJ2-1; D remains unclear. V was cut by 0 bases and J by 8 bases, with 6 bases left in between. The CDR3 contains 12 residues. The V gene's germline CDR1 is SGHRS and CDR2 YFSETQ. Here the CDR3 DNA reads TGCGCCAGCAGCTTGGACCTCCATGAGCAGTTCTTC. It translates to CASSLDLHEQFF.